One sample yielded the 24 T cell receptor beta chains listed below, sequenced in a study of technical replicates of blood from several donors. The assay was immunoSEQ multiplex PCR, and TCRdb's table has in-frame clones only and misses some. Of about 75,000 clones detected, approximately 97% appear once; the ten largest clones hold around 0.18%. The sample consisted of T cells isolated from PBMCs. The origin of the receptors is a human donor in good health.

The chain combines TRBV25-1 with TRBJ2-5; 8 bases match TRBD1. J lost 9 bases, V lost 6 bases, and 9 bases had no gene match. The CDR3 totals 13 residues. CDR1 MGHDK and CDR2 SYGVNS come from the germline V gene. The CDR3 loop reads CASRDREARAQYF. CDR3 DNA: TGTGCCAGCAGGGACAGGGAGGCCCGTGCCCAGTACTTC.

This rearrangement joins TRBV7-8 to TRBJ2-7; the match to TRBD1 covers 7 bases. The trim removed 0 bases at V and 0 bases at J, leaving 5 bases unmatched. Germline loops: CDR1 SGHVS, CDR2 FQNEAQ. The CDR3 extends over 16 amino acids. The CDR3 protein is CASSLAETGSSYEQYF. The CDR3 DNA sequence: TGTGCCAGCAGCTTAGCGGAGACAGGGAGCTCCTACGAGCAGTACTTC. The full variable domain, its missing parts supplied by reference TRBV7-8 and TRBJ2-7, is GAGVSQSPRYKVAKRGQDVALRCDPISGHVSLFWYQQALGQGPEFLTYFQNEAQLDKSGLPSDRFFAERPEGSVSTLKIQRTQQEDSAVYLCASSLAETGSSYEQYFGPGTRLTVT.

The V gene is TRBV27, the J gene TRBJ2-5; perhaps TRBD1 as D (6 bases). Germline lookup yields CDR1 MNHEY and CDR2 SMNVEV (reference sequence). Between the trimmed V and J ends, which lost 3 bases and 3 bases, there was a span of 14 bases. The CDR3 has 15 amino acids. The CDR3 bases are TGTGCCAGCAGTTTGGTCAGGGGCGCGGAAGAGACCCAGTACTTC. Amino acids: CASSLVRGAEETQYF.

For the CDR3, the DNA is TGTGCCAGCAGCCGGGACTGGGGACGCGCGGTTGGAAACACCATATATTTT. It encodes CASSRDWGRAVGNTIYF. The chain joins TRBV28 to TRBJ1-3; possibly TRBD1 for D (5 bases). Germline lookup yields CDR1 MDHEN and CDR2 SYDVKM. The CDR3 extends over 17 amino acids. The V end lost 6 bases, the J end lost 3 bases, and 21 bases lay between the germline ends.

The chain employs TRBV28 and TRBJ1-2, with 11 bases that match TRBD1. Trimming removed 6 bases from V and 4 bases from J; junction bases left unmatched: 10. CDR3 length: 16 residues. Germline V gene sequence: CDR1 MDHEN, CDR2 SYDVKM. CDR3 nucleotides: TGTGCCAGCAGGTCGGACGCCGGGACAGGGGGCTATGGCTACACCTTC. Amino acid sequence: CASRSDAGTGGYGYTF.

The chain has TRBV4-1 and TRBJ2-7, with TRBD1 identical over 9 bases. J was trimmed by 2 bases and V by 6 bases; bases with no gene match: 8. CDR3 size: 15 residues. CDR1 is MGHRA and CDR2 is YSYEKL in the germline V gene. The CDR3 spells CASRKTDRGTYEQYF. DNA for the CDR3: TGCGCCAGCAGGAAGACAGACAGGGGGACCTACGAGCAGTACTTC.

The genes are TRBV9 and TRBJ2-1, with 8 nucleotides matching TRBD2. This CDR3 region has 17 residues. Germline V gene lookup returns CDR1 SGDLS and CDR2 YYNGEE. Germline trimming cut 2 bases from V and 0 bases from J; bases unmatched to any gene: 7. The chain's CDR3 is CASSVRASGYSYNEQFF. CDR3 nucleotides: TGTGCCAGCAGCGTGCGGGCTAGCGGGTACTCCTACAATGAGCAGTTCTTC.

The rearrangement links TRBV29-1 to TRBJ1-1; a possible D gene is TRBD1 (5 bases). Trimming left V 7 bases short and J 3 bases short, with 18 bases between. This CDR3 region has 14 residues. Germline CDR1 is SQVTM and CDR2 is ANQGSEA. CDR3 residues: CSARPGGRYTEAFF. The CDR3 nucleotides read TGCAGCGCCCGCCCCGGGGGACGGTACACTGAAGCTTTCTTT. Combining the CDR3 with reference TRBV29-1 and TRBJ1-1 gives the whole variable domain SAVISQKPSRDICQRGTSLTIQCQVDSQVTMMFWYRQQPGQSLTLIATANQGSEATYESGFVIDKFPISRPNLTFSTLTVSNMSPEDSSIYLCSARPGGRYTEAFFGQGTRLTVV.

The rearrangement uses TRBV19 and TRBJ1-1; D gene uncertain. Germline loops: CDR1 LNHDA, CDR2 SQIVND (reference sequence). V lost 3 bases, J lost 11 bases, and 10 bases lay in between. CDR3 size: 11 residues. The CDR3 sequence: CASSIGGWAFF. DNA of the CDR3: TGTGCCAGTAGTATTGGAGGCTGGGCTTTCTTT. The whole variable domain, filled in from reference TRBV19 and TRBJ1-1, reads DGGITQSPKYLFRKEGQNVTLSCEQNLNHDAMYWYRQDPGQGLRLIYYSQIVNDFQKGDIAEGYSVSREKKESFPLTVTSAQKNPTAFYLCASSIGGWAFFGQGTRLTVV.

The CDR3 spells CASSGRAGGNEQFF. CDR3 in DNA: TGTGCCAGCAGTGGTAGGGCAGGGGGCAATGAGCAGTTCTTC. The chain joins TRBV6-4 to TRBJ2-1, with 7 bases that match TRBD1. The V gene end was trimmed by 4 bases and the J gene end by 6 bases; junction bases not matched to a gene: 6. The CDR3 loop spans 14 amino acids. CDR1 is MRHNA, CDR2 SNTAGT, per germline.

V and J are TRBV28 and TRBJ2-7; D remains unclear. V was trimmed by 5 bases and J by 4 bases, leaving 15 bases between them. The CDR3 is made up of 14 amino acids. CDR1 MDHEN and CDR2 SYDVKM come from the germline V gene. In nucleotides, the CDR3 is TGTGCCAGCAGTCCCTACACCGGGTTATACGAGCAGTACTTC. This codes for CASSPYTGLYEQYF.

The CDR3 loop is CASSLGHSSYNEQFF. For the CDR3, the DNA is TGTGCCAGCAGCTTGGGACATAGCTCCTACAATGAGCAGTTCTTC. V gene TRBV7-8 combines with J gene TRBJ2-1; D is perhaps TRBD1 (6 bases). The CDR3 contains 15 residues. From germline, CDR1 is SGHVS and CDR2 FQNEAQ. V lost 3 bases to trimming and J lost 0 bases, with 9 bases between them.

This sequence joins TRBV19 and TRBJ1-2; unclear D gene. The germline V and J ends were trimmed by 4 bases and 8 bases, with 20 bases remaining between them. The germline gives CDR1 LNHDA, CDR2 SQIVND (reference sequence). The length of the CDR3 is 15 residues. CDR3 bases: TGTGCCAGTAGTACTGGGGATGTGCCTAGGAGGGGCTACACCTTC. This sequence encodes CASSTGDVPRRGYTF.

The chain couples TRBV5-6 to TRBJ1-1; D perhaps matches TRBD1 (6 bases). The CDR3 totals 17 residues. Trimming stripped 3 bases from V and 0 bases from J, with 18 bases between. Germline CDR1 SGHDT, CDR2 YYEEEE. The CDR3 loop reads CASSWGQWGNMNTEAFF. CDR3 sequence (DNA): TGTGCCAGCAGCTGGGGACAATGGGGAAATATGAACACTGAAGCTTTCTTT.

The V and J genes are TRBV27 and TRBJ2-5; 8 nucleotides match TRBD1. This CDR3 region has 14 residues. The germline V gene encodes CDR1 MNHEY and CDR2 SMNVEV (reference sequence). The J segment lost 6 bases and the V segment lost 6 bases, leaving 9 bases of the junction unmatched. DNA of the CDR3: TGTGCCAGCAGACACTATGACAGGGGCAAGACCCAGTACTTC. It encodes CASRHYDRGKTQYF.

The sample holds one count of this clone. DNA for the CDR3: TGCGCCAGCAGCTCTATACCCCTAGCGGGAGGAACAGATACGCAGTATTTT. The encoded protein is CASSSIPLAGGTDTQYF. The chain combines TRBV5-1 with TRBJ2-3; 11 bases are a match to TRBD2. From germline, CDR1 is SGHRS and CDR2 YFSETQ. The length of the CDR3 is 17 residues. The V and J ends lost 3 bases and 3 bases, in that order; junction bases with no gene match: 9.

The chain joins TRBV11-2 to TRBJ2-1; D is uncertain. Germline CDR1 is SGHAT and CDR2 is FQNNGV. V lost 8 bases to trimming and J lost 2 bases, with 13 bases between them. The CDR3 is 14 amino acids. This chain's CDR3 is CASSTSSTYNEQFF. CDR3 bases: TGTGCCAGCTCTACTTCCTCAACCTACAATGAGCAGTTCTTC.

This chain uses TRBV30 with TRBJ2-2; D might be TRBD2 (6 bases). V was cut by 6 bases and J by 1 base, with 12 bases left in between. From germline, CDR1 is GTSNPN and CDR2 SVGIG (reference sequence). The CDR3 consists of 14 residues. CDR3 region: CACRRDLNTGELFF. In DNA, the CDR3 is TGTGCCTGCAGACGGGACTTGAACACCGGGGAGCTGTTTTTT.

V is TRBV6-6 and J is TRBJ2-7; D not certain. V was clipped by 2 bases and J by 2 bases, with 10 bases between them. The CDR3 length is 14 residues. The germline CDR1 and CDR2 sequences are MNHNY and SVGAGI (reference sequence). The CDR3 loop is CASSYTAVPYEQYF. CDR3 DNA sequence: TGTGCCAGCAGTTACACGGCGGTCCCCTACGAGCAGTACTTC.

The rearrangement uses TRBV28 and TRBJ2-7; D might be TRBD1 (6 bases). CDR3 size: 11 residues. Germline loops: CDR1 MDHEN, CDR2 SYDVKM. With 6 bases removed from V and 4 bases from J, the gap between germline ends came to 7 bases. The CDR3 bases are TGTGCCAGCAGCCAGGGGTACGAGCAGTACTTC. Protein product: CASSQGYEQYF.

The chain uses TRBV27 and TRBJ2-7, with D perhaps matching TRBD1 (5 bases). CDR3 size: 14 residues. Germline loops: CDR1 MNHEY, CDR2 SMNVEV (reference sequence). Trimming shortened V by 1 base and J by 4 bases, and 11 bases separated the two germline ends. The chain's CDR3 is CASSLFPRAYEQYF. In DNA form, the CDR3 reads TGTGCCAGCAGTTTATTTCCCAGGGCTTACGAGCAGTACTTC.

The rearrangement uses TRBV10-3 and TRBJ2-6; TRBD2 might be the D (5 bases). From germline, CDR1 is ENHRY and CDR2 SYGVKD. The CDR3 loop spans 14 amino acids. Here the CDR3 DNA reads TGTGCTACCCGGGGAACCCCTGGGGCCAACGTCCTGACTTTC. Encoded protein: CATRGTPGANVLTF.

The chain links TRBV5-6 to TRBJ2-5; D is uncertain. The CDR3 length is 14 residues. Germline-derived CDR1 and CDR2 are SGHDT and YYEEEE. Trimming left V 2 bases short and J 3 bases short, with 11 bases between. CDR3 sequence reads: CASSLKLLEETQYF. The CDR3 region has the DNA TGTGCCAGCAGCTTAAAACTTCTCGAAGAGACCCAGTACTTC.

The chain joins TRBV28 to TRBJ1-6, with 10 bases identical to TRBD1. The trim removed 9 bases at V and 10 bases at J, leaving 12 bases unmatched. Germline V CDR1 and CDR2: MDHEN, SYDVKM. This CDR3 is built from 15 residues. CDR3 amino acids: CASIQTGGAGSPLHF. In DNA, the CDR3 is TGTGCCAGTATTCAGACAGGGGGCGCCGGATCACCCCTCCACTTT.